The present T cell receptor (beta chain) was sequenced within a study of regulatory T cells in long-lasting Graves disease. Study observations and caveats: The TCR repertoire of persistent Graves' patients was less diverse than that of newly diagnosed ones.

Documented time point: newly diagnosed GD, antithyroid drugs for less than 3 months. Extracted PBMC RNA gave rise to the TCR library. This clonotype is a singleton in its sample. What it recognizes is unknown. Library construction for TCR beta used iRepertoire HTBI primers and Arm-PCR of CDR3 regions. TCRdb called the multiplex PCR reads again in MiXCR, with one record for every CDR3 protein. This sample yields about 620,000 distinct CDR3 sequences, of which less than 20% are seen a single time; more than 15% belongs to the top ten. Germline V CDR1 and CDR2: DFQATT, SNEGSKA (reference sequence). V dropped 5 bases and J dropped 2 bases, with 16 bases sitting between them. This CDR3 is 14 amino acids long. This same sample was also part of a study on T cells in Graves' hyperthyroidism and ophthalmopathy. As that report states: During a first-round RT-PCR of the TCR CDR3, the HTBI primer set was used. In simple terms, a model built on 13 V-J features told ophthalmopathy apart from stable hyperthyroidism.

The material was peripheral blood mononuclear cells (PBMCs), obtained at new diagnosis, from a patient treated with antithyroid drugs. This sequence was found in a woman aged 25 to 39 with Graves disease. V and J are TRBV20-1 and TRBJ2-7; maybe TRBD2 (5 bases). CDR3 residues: CSAEGNALAYEQYF. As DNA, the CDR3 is TGCAGTGCTGAGGGTAACGCCCTAGCCTACGAGCAGTACTTC.